What follows describes a single T cell receptor (beta chain). Allocation to cohorts depended on clinical history reported by the participants. This record belongs to a study of blood T cell repertoires in COVID-19. The wider study: Samples of COVID-19 (acute and convalescent) were obtained from the United States, Italy and Spain.

In the source study's methods: Amplification with reference gene primers provided the estimates of nucleated cell counts. Libraries were prepared by immunoSEQ multiplex PCR; TCRdb keeps only in-frame clonotypes and omits some of them. V and J calls and clone size are copied from that table; D and trimming were computed from the DNA. Of under 150,000 clones listed, about 86% were seen once; the top ten hold roughly 2.3%. The CDR3 length is 16 residues. V was clipped by 4 bases and J by 0 bases, with 12 bases between them. CDR1 is SGHNT and CDR2 is YENEEA in the germline V gene. This receptor was identified in a woman aged 50 to 60 who had recovered from COVID-19. The sequenced sample consisted of PBMCs or T cells enriched from blood (not recorded which). V is TRBV11-3 and J is TRBJ2-2, with D perhaps matching TRBD1 (5 bases). CDR3 sequence reads: CASSSPGFANTGELFF. DNA for the CDR3: TGTGCCAGCAGCTCGCCAGGGTTCGCGAACACCGGGGAGCTGTTTTTT. The full variable domain, rest sourced from reference TRBV11-3 and TRBJ2-2, is EAGVVQSPRYKIIEKKQPVAFWCNPISGHNTLYWYLQNLGQGPELLIRYENEEAVDDSQLPKDRFSAERLKGVDSTLKIQPAELGDSAVYLCASSSPGFANTGELFFGEGSRLTVL.